Listed below are T cell receptor beta chains from one sample, sequenced in a study of control samples from healthy donors and cancer patients. The data were produced by immunoSEQ multiplex PCR, yet TCRdb's version contains in-frame clones alone and is incomplete. In the table there are roughly 90,000 clones, approximately 93% of which are singletons. Input material: blood. These TCRs come from a woman in her 30s in good health. Both conserved end residues are part of each CDR3. Fields, in order: CDR3 protein, CDR3 DNA, D gene, clone size, J gene, V gene. D genes are given only for firm matches. The size entry is marked missing in some rows and otherwise reads once, few, many or a size class.

cdr3_aa: CASSPTSLIGNTEAFF
cdr3_nt: TGCGCCAGCAGCCCGACTAGTCTTATAGGAAACACTGAAGCTTTCTTT
d_call: .
clone_size: .
j_call: TRBJ1-1
v_call: TRBV5-1

cdr3_aa: CAVYDRTSGNTIYF
cdr3_nt: TGTGCCGTATATGACAGGACCTCTGGAAACACCATATATTTT
d_call: .
clone_size: .
j_call: TRBJ1-3
v_call: TRBV10-3

cdr3_aa: CASSEGTAPNEKLFF
cdr3_nt: TGTGCCAGCAGTGAAGGGACGGCTCCTAATGAAAAACTGTTTTTT
d_call: .
clone_size: .
j_call: TRBJ1-4
v_call: TRBV6-1

cdr3_aa: CASSYSVAGETQYF
cdr3_nt: TGTGCCAGCAGTTACAGCGTGGCAGGGGAGACCCAGTACTTC
d_call: .
clone_size: .
j_call: TRBJ2-5
v_call: TRBV6-5

cdr3_aa: CASSLTGWSSYEQYF
cdr3_nt: TGTGCCAGCAGCTTGACAGGGTGGAGCTCCTACGAGCAGTACTTC
d_call: TRBD1
clone_size: .
j_call: TRBJ2-7
v_call: TRBV7-9

cdr3_aa: CSVVAGNYGYTF
cdr3_nt: TGCAGCGTTGTCGCAGGGAACTATGGCTACACCTTC
d_call: .
clone_size: .
j_call: TRBJ1-2
v_call: TRBV29-1

cdr3_aa: CASRTTSYEQYF
cdr3_nt: TGTGCCAGCAGGACGACTAGTTACGAGCAGTACTTC
d_call: .
clone_size: .
j_call: TRBJ2-7
v_call: TRBV28

cdr3_aa: CASSSLGTGGEPLHF
cdr3_nt: TGTGCCAGCAGCTCCCTAGGGACAGGGGGCGAACCCCTCCACTTT
d_call: TRBD1
clone_size: .
j_call: TRBJ1-6
v_call: TRBV7-9

cdr3_aa: CASSLVANTHNEQFF
cdr3_nt: TGTGCCAGCAGCTTGGTTGCTAACACCCACAATGAGCAGTTCTTC
d_call: .
clone_size: once
j_call: TRBJ2-1
v_call: TRBV5-8

cdr3_aa: CASSRNTGELFF
cdr3_nt: TGTGCCAGCAGTCGAAACACCGGGGAGCTGTTTTTT
d_call: .
clone_size: .
j_call: TRBJ2-2
v_call: TRBV2

cdr3_aa: CASSQSRGGNEKLFF
cdr3_nt: TGCGCCAGCAGCCAATCCCGGGGAGGTAATGAAAAACTGTTTTTT
d_call: .
clone_size: .
j_call: TRBJ1-4
v_call: TRBV4-1

cdr3_aa: CASSKTRASRDEQFF
cdr3_nt: TGTGCCAGCAGCAAGACTAGGGCCTCCCGGGATGAGCAGTTCTTC
d_call: .
clone_size: .
j_call: TRBJ2-1
v_call: TRBV7-2

cdr3_aa: CASSKTSARETQYF
cdr3_nt: TGCGCCAGCAGTAAGACTAGCGCCCGAGAGACCCAGTACTTC
d_call: TRBD2
clone_size: .
j_call: TRBJ2-5
v_call: TRBV10-1

cdr3_aa: CAGAAEKGLGRGYTF
cdr3_nt: TGTGCCGGGGCGGCCGAGAAAGGTCTCGGGAGGGGCTACACCTTC
d_call: .
clone_size: once
j_call: TRBJ1-2
v_call: TRBV6-5

cdr3_aa: CASSLVGLSGNTIYF
cdr3_nt: TGTGCCAGCAGCTTAGTAGGCCTCTCTGGAAACACCATATATTTT
d_call: .
clone_size: .
j_call: TRBJ1-3
v_call: TRBV7-9

cdr3_aa: CASSKGLPPDEQFF
cdr3_nt: TGTGCCAGCAGTAAAGGACTACCTCCCGATGAGCAGTTCTTC
d_call: .
clone_size: .
j_call: TRBJ2-1
v_call: TRBV9

cdr3_aa: CASSATSGRAGTDTQYF
cdr3_nt: TGTGCCAGCAGTGCGACTAGCGGGAGGGCCGGGACAGATACGCAGTATTTT
d_call: TRBD2
clone_size: .
j_call: TRBJ2-3
v_call: TRBV6-1

cdr3_aa: CASNEREPATDTQYF
cdr3_nt: TGTGCCAGCAATGAGCGGGAACCAGCAACAGATACGCAGTATTTT
d_call: TRBD2
clone_size: .
j_call: TRBJ2-3
v_call: TRBV27

cdr3_aa: CASSRPVLDEQYF
cdr3_nt: TGTGCCAGCTCAAGGCCTGTTCTGGACGAGCAGTACTTC
d_call: .
clone_size: .
j_call: TRBJ2-7
v_call: TRBV18

cdr3_aa: CASSPEHTSVHIQYF
cdr3_nt: TGTGCCAGCTCACCAGAACATACTAGCGTCCACATTCAGTACTTC
d_call: TRBD2
clone_size: .
j_call: TRBJ2-4
v_call: TRBV18

cdr3_aa: CAWSVRGGAYEQYF
cdr3_nt: TGTGCCTGGAGTGTACGGGGGGGAGCCTACGAGCAGTACTTC
d_call: TRBD2
clone_size: .
j_call: TRBJ2-7
v_call: TRBV30

cdr3_aa: CASNFQGLGTGELFF
cdr3_nt: TGTGCCAGCAACTTCCAGGGACTAGGCACCGGGGAGCTGTTTTTT
d_call: TRBD2
clone_size: .
j_call: TRBJ2-2
v_call: TRBV27